Shown below are 26 T cell receptor beta chains from a single sample sequenced in a study of shared clonotypes between healthy human individuals. TCRdb keeps only in-frame clones here, not all; method: immunoSEQ multiplex PCR. The sample carries about 1.1 million clones, about 72% recorded once. Sequenced material: memory CD4+ T cells from PBMCs. The sample's subset: CD45RA-negative fraction. The receptors originated from a man aged 18-30 years in good health. Some clones in this sample may be carry-over from other donors' samples.

This clone was seen only a few times. The chain has TRBV6-1 and TRBJ1-5; D unclear. The CDR3 covers 14 residues. CDR1 is MNHNS, CDR2 SASEGT, per germline. The V end was cut by 1 base, the J end by 7 bases, with 11 bases between. The CDR3 is CASSEGPPGQPQHF. The CDR3 DNA reads as TGTGCCAGCAGTGAAGGGCCACCTGGCCAGCCCCAGCATTTT.

The table lists this clone with a count of one. CDR3 sequence reads: CASSTGGGQTGANVLTF. The CDR3 DNA sequence: TGTGCCAGTAGCACAGGAGGCGGGCAGACTGGGGCCAACGTCCTGACTTTC. This sequence joins TRBV19 and TRBJ2-6, with D possibly called TRBD1 or TRBD2 (5 bases each). With 6 bases removed from V and 2 bases from J, the gap between germline ends came to 17 bases. The CDR3 length is 17 residues. CDR1 and CDR2 (germline): LNHDA, SQIVND (reference sequence).

The rearrangement uses TRBV6-5 and TRBJ2-7; D unresolved. Trimming stripped 6 bases from V and 1 base from J, with 13 bases between. This CDR3 contains 14 residues. The germline CDR1 and CDR2 sequences are MNHEY and SVGAGI. The CDR3 DNA sequence: TGTGCCAGCAGACGTGGGGATTGGTCCTACGAGCAGTACTTC. Translation: CASRRGDWSYEQYF.

The chain links TRBV9 to TRBJ2-1; 9 bases line up with TRBD1. The V segment lost 6 bases and the J segment 5 bases; nucleotides outside the gene matches: 6. The length of the CDR3 is 14 residues. Germline V gene sequence: CDR1 SGDLS, CDR2 YYNGEE. The CDR3 loop is CASTMTGGDNEQFF. The CDR3 nucleotides are TGTGCCAGCACAATGACAGGGGGGGACAATGAGCAGTTCTTC.

The chain recombines TRBV4-3 with TRBJ1-1; perhaps TRBD1 as D (5 bases). The germline V gene has CDR1 LGHNA and CDR2 YSLEER. The CDR3 extends over 19 amino acids. The V end was cut by 4 bases, the J end by 4 bases, with 28 bases between. As DNA, the CDR3 is TGCGCCAGCAGCCTCTCAGCGGGAATCCGGGGGGATAGAAGCACTGAAGCTTTCTTT. Amino acid sequence: CASSLSAGIRGDRSTEAFF.

This sequence joins TRBV11-1 and TRBJ2-5, with 7 nucleotides matching TRBD2. The J call may be mistaken, given a closer DNA end match to TRBJ2-7. Germline V gives CDR1 SGHAT, CDR2 FQDESV (reference sequence). The CDR3 has 15 residues. CDR3 sequence (DNA): TGTGCCAGCAGACGGACCGGACTAGAGGCCGACGAGCAGTACTTC. It is translated as CASRRTGLEADEQYF.

Ten or more counts support this clone. The genes are TRBV7-9 and TRBJ1-2; D remains unclear. Germline values: CDR1 SEHNR, CDR2 FQNEAQ (reference sequence). V lost 3 bases to trimming and J lost 1 base, with 12 bases between them. The length of the CDR3 is 15 residues. The CDR3 DNA reads TGTGCCAGCAGCTTCGTTCAGGTGATTAACTATGGCTACACCTTC. It codes for CASSFVQVINYGYTF.

CDR3 amino acids: CASSPAGTGSTYEQYF. The CDR3, as DNA: TGTGCCAGCAGCCCAGCAGGGACAGGCAGCACCTACGAGCAGTACTTC. This rearrangement joins TRBV5-4 to TRBJ2-7; 8 nucleotides agree with TRBD1. From germline, CDR1 is SGHNT and CDR2 YYREEE (reference sequence). This CDR3 has 16 residues. V dropped 4 bases and J dropped 2; count of bases not matched to a gene: 11.

This chain uses TRBV10-3 with TRBJ2-1; TRBD2 matches 11 bases. The CDR3 has 16 amino acids. Germline lookup yields CDR1 ENHRY and CDR2 SYGVKD. The ends lost 0 bases at V and 5 bases at J; junction bases unmatched: 3. The chain's CDR3 is CAISESRLAGNNEQFF. The CDR3 DNA reads TGTGCCATCAGTGAGTCAAGACTAGCGGGGAACAATGAGCAGTTCTTC.

V usage is TRBV27 and J usage is TRBJ2-7; 11 nucleotides align to TRBD2. The CDR3 is 15 residues long. Germline-derived CDR1 and CDR2 are MNHEY and SMNVEV (reference sequence). Trimming at V came to 3 bases and at J to 3 bases, leaving 4 bases not matched to a gene. The CDR3 sequence: CASSFLGTSGYEQYF. The CDR3 bases are TGTGCCAGCAGTTTTCTCGGGACTAGCGGCTACGAGCAGTACTTC.

This chain connects TRBV6-1 to TRBJ2-7; D is unresolved. Germline V CDR1 and CDR2: MNHNS, SASEGT. CDR3 length equals 16 residues. The V end was cut by 4 bases, the J end by 1 base, with 17 bases between. The CDR3 bases are TGTGCCAGCAGTGTTATAGACACCACCTCTTCCTACGAGCAGTACTTC. This sequence encodes CASSVIDTTSSYEQYF.

The chain has TRBV28 and TRBJ2-7; TRBD2 matches 7 bases. V lost 7 bases to trimming and J lost 3 bases; unmatched junction nucleotides: 6. Germline-derived CDR1 and CDR2 are MDHEN and SYDVKM. CDR3 length equals 13 residues. This chain's CDR3 is CASTSGMGYEQYF. CDR3 coding DNA: TGTGCCAGCACCAGCGGGATGGGCTACGAGCAGTACTTC. The variable domain in full, with the rest retrieved from reference TRBV28 and TRBJ2-7, is DVKVTQSSRYLVKRTGEKVFLECVQDMDHENMFWYRQDPGLGLRLIYFSYDVKMKEKGDIPEGYSVSREKKERFSLILESASTNQTSMYLCASTSGMGYEQYFGPGTRLTVT.

Of note for this clone: This specimen includes other DNA sequences encoding the same CDR3. The chain has TRBV28 and TRBJ2-2, with D perhaps matching TRBD2 (6 bases). V was pared by 7 bases and J by 2 bases, with 11 bases between. Germline CDR1 is MDHEN and CDR2 is SYDVKM. The CDR3 totals 14 residues. This chain's CDR3 is CASTGTVNTGELFF. CDR3 nucleotides: TGTGCCAGCACTGGGACTGTTAACACCGGGGAGCTGTTTTTT.

The CDR3 protein is CASSDRQGRETQYF. CDR3 DNA sequence: TGTGCCAGCAGTGATCGACAGGGGAGGGAGACCCAGTACTTC. The chain recombines TRBV2 with TRBJ2-5; 8 nucleotides align to TRBD1. From germline, CDR1 is SNHLY and CDR2 FYNNEI. The CDR3 is made up of 14 amino acids. The J segment lost 5 bases and the V segment lost 3 bases, leaving 5 bases of the junction unmatched.

The chain has TRBV28 and TRBJ2-4; TRBD2 agrees at 9 bases. Per germline, CDR1 MDHEN and CDR2 SYDVKM. The CDR3 runs 14 residues. The junction had 7 bases not matched to a gene; V was cut back by 6 bases and J by 7 bases. The chain's CDR3 is CASSPAGGGNIQYF. The CDR3 DNA sequence: TGTGCCAGCAGCCCAGCGGGAGGAGGGAACATTCAGTACTTC.

The J gene is TRBJ1-1, the V gene TRBV28; D not certain. CDR3 length equals 15 residues. CDR1 and CDR2 (germline): MDHEN, SYDVKM. Trimming left V 6 bases short and J 1 base short, with 15 bases between. The CDR3 sequence is CASSPFGAGNTEAFF. CDR3 DNA sequence: TGTGCCAGCAGCCCCTTTGGAGCGGGGAACACTGAAGCTTTCTTT.

V and J are TRBV28 and TRBJ1-2, with 7 bases lining up with TRBD1. Germline V gene sequence: CDR1 MDHEN, CDR2 SYDVKM. The CDR3 sequence is 12 residues long. Trimming took 10 bases from V and 2 from J; bases not matched to a gene: 4. CDR3 in DNA: TGTGCCACAGGGGGTGTCAACTATGGCTACACCTTC. Translated: CATGGVNYGYTF.

This chain connects TRBV10-3 to TRBJ2-1; tentative D call: TRBD2 (6 bases). The CDR3 runs 13 residues. Looked up from germline, CDR1 is ENHRY and CDR2 is SYGVKD. The V end was cut by 8 bases, the J end by 7 bases, with 15 bases between. The CDR3 nucleotides are TGTGCCATCTCGTGGGGGACTCTTAATGAGCAGTTCTTC. Amino acids: CAISWGTLNEQFF.

This clone was seen a handful of times. V gene TRBV2 combines with J gene TRBJ1-1, with TRBD1 matching over 8 bases. The V gene end was trimmed by 6 bases and the J gene end by 2 bases; junction bases not matched to a gene: 2. The CDR3 sequence is 13 residues long. Germline CDR1 and CDR2: SNHLY and FYNNEI. CDR3 DNA sequence: TGTGCCAGCAGAGGACAGGGTAACACTGAAGCTTTCTTT. Translated, it gives CASRGQGNTEAFF.

This rearrangement joins TRBV7-9 to TRBJ2-2; 12 nucleotides match TRBD2. In germline, CDR1 is SEHNR, CDR2 FQNEAQ (reference sequence). The CDR3 is 18 residues long. The V segment lost 6 bases and the J segment 2 bases; nucleotides outside the gene matches: 10. The CDR3 loop reads CASRATSGRGRNTGELFF. In DNA form, the CDR3 reads TGTGCCAGCAGGGCGACTAGCGGGAGAGGTCGTAACACCGGGGAGCTGTTTTTT.

The genes are TRBV30 and TRBJ2-7; D is uncertain. Germline values: CDR1 GTSNPN, CDR2 SVGIG (reference sequence). V lost 2 bases and J 2 bases, leaving 10 bases between the germline ends. CDR3 length: 13 residues. The CDR3, as DNA: TGTGCCTGGAGTCCCGGGCCCACCTACGAGCAGTACTTC. Amino acids: CAWSPGPTYEQYF. The full variable domain, with the rest looked up from reference TRBV30 and TRBJ2-7, is SQTIHQWPATLVQPVGSPLSLECTVEGTSNPNLYWYRQAAGRGLQLLFYSVGIGQISSEVPQNLSASRPQDRQFILSSKKLLLSDSGFYLCAWSPGPTYEQYFGPGTRLTVT.

This clone was counted only a few times. V usage is TRBV7-9 and J usage is TRBJ2-2; 7 bases line up with TRBD2. Trimming at V came to 4 bases and at J to 2 bases, leaving 10 bases not matched to a gene. This CDR3 has 17 amino acids. CDR1 and CDR2 from the germline V gene are SEHNR and FQNEAQ (reference sequence). The CDR3 protein is CASSSPGGGLNTGELFF. The CDR3 DNA is TGTGCCAGCAGCTCACCGGGGGGAGGACTTAACACCGGGGAGCTGTTTTTT.

The rearrangement joins TRBV5-4 to TRBJ2-7, with 11 nucleotides matching TRBD2. CDR3 size: 15 residues. V was pared by 4 bases and J by 3 bases, with 6 bases of the junction left unmatched. CDR1 and CDR2 from the germline V gene are SGHNT and YYREEE (reference sequence). The CDR3 sequence is CASSRAGTSGYEQYF. The CDR3 DNA reads TGTGCCAGCAGCCGGGCTGGGACTAGCGGCTACGAGCAGTACTTC.

A single count supports this clone. This sequence joins TRBV28 and TRBJ1-5; a weak D match, TRBD1 (5 bases). The germline CDR1 and CDR2 sequences are MDHEN and SYDVKM. The CDR3 is 16 residues long. V was pared by 3 bases and J by 7 bases, with 19 bases between. CDR3 amino acids: CASSLASGGEGQPQHF. The CDR3 nucleotides are TGTGCCAGCAGTTTGGCCTCGGGGGGGGAGGGACAGCCCCAGCATTTT. Filled out from reference TRBV28 and TRBJ1-5, the complete variable domain reads DVKVTQSSRYLVKRTGEKVFLECVQDMDHENMFWYRQDPGLGLRLIYFSYDVKMKEKGDIPEGYSVSREKKERFSLILESASTNQTSMYLCASSLASGGEGQPQHFGDGTRLSIL.

The chain employs TRBV5-1 and TRBJ2-3; TRBD1 aligns across 8 bases. This CDR3 region has 15 residues. V was clipped by 3 bases and J by 5 bases; unmatched bases: 8. CDR1 and CDR2 (germline): SGHRS, YFSETQ. The CDR3 reads CASSSGTGVLDTQYF. The CDR3 DNA follows: TGCGCCAGCAGCTCCGGGACAGGAGTCTTAGATACGCAGTATTTT.

The chain links TRBV6-6 to TRBJ1-2; D is unresolved. CDR1 and CDR2 from the germline V gene are MNHNY and SVGAGI (reference sequence). V was shortened by 0 bases and J by 11 bases, with 13 bases between the two germline ends. CDR3 length equals 13 residues. CDR3 nucleotides: TGTGCCAGCAGTTACTCGATTGGGCCCCCATACACCTTC. Its protein is CASSYSIGPPYTF.